Below, 12 T cell receptor beta chains from the same sample are listed, as sequenced in a study of blood T cell repertoires in COVID-19. TCRdb's table, derived via immunoSEQ multiplex PCR, lists solely in-frame clones and lacks some. The sample records under 300,000 clones, roughly 90% being singletons. The sample was PBMCs or T cells enriched from blood (not recorded which). The receptors derive from a woman aged 30 to 39 with acute COVID-19.

The chain links TRBV2 to TRBJ2-1; 10 nucleotides agree with TRBD2. V shed 3 bases and J 6 bases; nucleotides not matched to a gene: 8. Germline CDR1 and CDR2: SNHLY and FYNNEI. The CDR3 loop spans 16 amino acids. CDR3 in DNA: TGTGCCAGCAGTGAGGGTCTAGCGGGAGTCCCCAATGAGCAGTTCTTC. The encoded protein is CASSEGLAGVPNEQFF.

The J gene is TRBJ1-5, the V gene TRBV11-2; TRBD1 matches 8 bases. This CDR3 has 15 residues. Germline V gene lookup returns CDR1 SGHAT and CDR2 FQNNGV. V shed 2 bases, J shed 3 bases, and the junction held 3 bases outside the gene matches. CDR3 in amino acids: CASSLRQGINQPQHF. The CDR3 bases are TGTGCCAGCAGCTTAAGACAGGGGATCAATCAGCCCCAGCATTTT.

This clone was counted a few times. V and J are TRBV30 and TRBJ1-5; tentatively, D is TRBD1 (6 bases). CDR3 length: 13 residues. Germline V gene sequence: CDR1 GTSNPN, CDR2 SVGIG (reference sequence). CDR3 DNA sequence: TGTGCAACAGGGACACTGCGGAATCAGCCCCAGCATTTT. Residues: CATGTLRNQPQHF.

The chain has TRBV19 and TRBJ1-6; 10 bases line up with TRBD1. The CDR3 has 17 residues. The J segment lost 7 bases and the V segment lost 7 bases, leaving 13 bases of the junction unmatched. CDR1 LNHDA and CDR2 SQIVND come from the germline V gene (reference sequence). DNA of the CDR3: TGTGCCAGTACCCCGGAAGGACAGGGGGTTTACAATTCACCCCTCCACTTT. The encoded protein is CASTPEGQGVYNSPLHF.

This clone was recorded a few times. The chain uses TRBV29-1 and TRBJ1-1; TRBD1 aligns across 10 bases. J gave up 7 bases and V 6 bases, and 2 bases lay outside the gene matches. Germline loops: CDR1 SQVTM, CDR2 ANQGSEA. The CDR3 is made up of 11 amino acids. This chain's CDR3 is CSVGQGVEAFF. The CDR3 DNA sequence: TGCAGCGTCGGACAGGGGGTTGAAGCTTTCTTT.

V and J are TRBV6-5 and TRBJ1-1, with D perhaps matching TRBD1 (6 bases). Trimming removed 4 bases from V and 3 bases from J, with 12 bases in between. The CDR3 spans 14 residues. Germline V lookup: CDR1 MNHEY, CDR2 SVGAGI. CDR3 amino acids: CASSSAQGYTEAFF. The CDR3 nucleotides are TGTGCCAGCAGTTCCGCACAGGGTTACACTGAAGCTTTCTTT.

In this sample, this clone turned up once. The rearrangement links TRBV29-1 to TRBJ1-1; D remains unclear. V shed 0 bases and J shed 5 bases, with 10 bases lying between them. Germline CDR1 and CDR2: SQVTM and ANQGSEA. This CDR3 is built from 13 residues. The CDR3 sequence is CSVEEQSGTEAFF. DNA of the CDR3: TGCAGCGTTGAAGAACAGAGCGGTACTGAAGCTTTCTTT.

This chain links TRBV10-1 with TRBJ2-5, with D uncertain. Trimming took off 4 bases at V and 7 bases at J, with 13 bases between the two ends. Germline V CDR1 and CDR2: WNHNN, SYGVQD (reference sequence). The CDR3 has 13 amino acids. DNA of the CDR3: TGCGCCAGCAGTGTTGCGACACTTGGGACCCAGTACTTC. Amino acid sequence: CASSVATLGTQYF.

This clone was recorded once. Here the CDR3 reads CASRSDRGTNTEAFF. CDR3 in DNA: TGTGCCAGCAGAAGCGACAGGGGGACGAACACTGAAGCTTTCTTT. The chain links TRBV6-5 to TRBJ1-1; 9 nucleotides agree with TRBD1. The trim removed 6 bases at V and 1 base at J, leaving 6 bases unmatched. The CDR3 contains 15 residues. The germline gives CDR1 MNHEY, CDR2 SVGAGI.

The chain joins TRBV5-1 to TRBJ1-1, with 8 bases matching TRBD1. V lost 4 bases to trimming and J lost 6 bases; unmatched junction nucleotides: 14. The CDR3 covers 16 residues. The germline V gene has CDR1 SGHRS and CDR2 YFSETQ. The CDR3 sequence: CASSPYAGQDNPEAFF. The CDR3 bases are TGCGCCAGCAGCCCTTACGCGGGACAGGACAACCCTGAAGCTTTCTTT.

As DNA, the CDR3 is TGCAGTGCTAGTCACATTCCGGGACAGGGAGACGGCTACACCTTC. The encoded protein is CSASHIPGQGDGYTF. J is TRBJ1-2 and V is TRBV20-1; 9 nucleotides align to TRBD1. The CDR3 is 15 residues long. The ends lost 3 bases at V and 8 bases at J; junction bases unmatched: 13. Germline CDR1 DFQATT, CDR2 SNEGSKA (reference sequence).

J is TRBJ2-5 and V is TRBV4-1; a possible D gene is TRBD1 (5 bases). Trimming shortened V by 1 base and J by 3 bases, and 9 bases separated the two germline ends. This CDR3 spans 14 amino acids. CDR1 and CDR2 from the germline V gene are MGHRA and YSYEKL. The chain's CDR3 is CASSQVQGEETQYF. The DNA for the CDR3 is TGCGCCAGCAGCCAAGTCCAGGGCGAAGAGACCCAGTACTTC.